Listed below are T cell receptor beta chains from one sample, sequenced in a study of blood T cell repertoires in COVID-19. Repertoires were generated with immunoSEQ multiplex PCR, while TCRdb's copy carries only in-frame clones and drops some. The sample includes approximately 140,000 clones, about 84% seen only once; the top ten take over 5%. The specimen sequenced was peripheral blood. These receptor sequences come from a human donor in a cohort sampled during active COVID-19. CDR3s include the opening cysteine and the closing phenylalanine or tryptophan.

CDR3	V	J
CASSQGQGPYNEQFF	TRBV3-1/TRBV3-2	TRBJ2-1
CASSFTADNSPLHF	TRBV27	TRBJ1-6
CASSPLGGSSYEQYF	TRBV18	TRBJ2-7
CASSMRRGADTQYF	TRBV19	TRBJ2-3
CASSLNTEAFF	TRBV2	TRBJ1-1
CATRSRQDEAFF	TRBV24-1	TRBJ1-1
CASRARGANTGELFF	TRBV28	TRBJ2-2
CASSVALTRGTGELFF	TRBV9	TRBJ2-2
CASSPSRVSYEQYF	TRBV18	TRBJ2-7
CASRRQGPNTEAFF	TRBV27	TRBJ1-1
CASSITSRETQYF	TRBV19	TRBJ2-5
CASSFLTADTEAFF	TRBV5-4	TRBJ1-1
CASRQGGGFNEKLFF	TRBV10-3	TRBJ1-4
CASSALQGESSGNTIYF	TRBV9	TRBJ1-3
CASSSNGHLANEKLFF	TRBV5-6	TRBJ1-4
CASSLAGQFSGNTIYF	TRBV7-8	TRBJ1-3
CASSLGTGSGAYGYTF	TRBV11-2	TRBJ1-2
CASSDRQGTGYTF	TRBV25-1	TRBJ1-2
CASSLYGQGAYEQYF	TRBV5-5	TRBJ2-7
CASSPAGGANTGELFF	TRBV18	TRBJ2-2
CASSLTLGQGTYEQYF	TRBV4-2	TRBJ2-7
CSVRGTGTNYGYTF	TRBV29-1	TRBJ1-2
CATYGGQGTDYGYTF	TRBV19	TRBJ1-2
CASKTGRDEQYF	TRBV27	TRBJ2-7
CASVSGDTQYF	TRBV7-2	TRBJ2-3
CASSSTRPETQYF	TRBV18	TRBJ2-5
CASSRRGPGDGYTF	TRBV14	TRBJ1-2
CASSLYAYEQYF	TRBV12-3/TRBV12-4	TRBJ2-7
CASSQGTGGSGNTIYF	TRBV4-3	TRBJ1-3
CASSESVSVPGGEKLFF	TRBV25-1	TRBJ1-4
CASSPSGRGELFF	TRBV7-9	TRBJ2-2
CASRRGDQPQHF	TRBV7-9	TRBJ1-5